The rows below give T cell receptor beta chains drawn from one sample of a study of T cell repertoires in cytomegalovirus infection. TCRdb analysed the reads with MiXCR anew, one entry per CDR3 protein. The table has around 210,000 distinct CDR3 sequences, under 8.5% seen once. Sequencing used PBMCs. The receptors here all came from a human donor in good health (CMV status not recorded). Some clones in this sample may be carry-over from other donors' samples. Each CDR3 is given with its conserved first and last residue. The D gene is left open where the match is weak. Size is omitted from some rows. Given values are once, few, many or a class for expanded clones.

CDR3aa: CASSLGGGAATGELFF
CDR3nt: TGTGCCAGCAGCTTAGGGGGCGGGGCGGCCACCGGGGAGCTGTTTTTT
abundance: .
d_gene: .
j_gene: TRBJ2-2
v_gene: TRBV7-3

CDR3aa: CSASRGSSYEQYF
CDR3nt: TGCAGTGCTAGCCGCGGGAGCTCCTACGAGCAGTACTTC
abundance: many
d_gene: TRBD2
j_gene: TRBJ2-7
v_gene: TRBV20-1

CDR3aa: CASTTDTGETGEAFF
CDR3nt: TGTGCCAGCACCACTGACACAGGGGAGACGGGTGAAGCTTTCTTT
abundance: many
d_gene: TRBD1
j_gene: TRBJ1-1
v_gene: TRBV12-3/TRBV12-4

CDR3aa: CASSSSSDTQYF
CDR3nt: TGTGCCAGCAGCTCTAGTTCAGATACGCAGTATTTT
abundance: many
d_gene: .
j_gene: TRBJ2-3
v_gene: TRBV7-3

CDR3aa: CASRPARGNTEAFF
CDR3nt: TGTGCCAGCAGGCCGGCCAGGGGGAACACTGAAGCTTTCTTT
abundance: many
d_gene: .
j_gene: TRBJ1-1
v_gene: TRBV12-3/TRBV12-4

CDR3aa: CASSLWGASKNIQYF
CDR3nt: TGTGCCAGCAGCTTATGGGGGGCTTCCAAAAACATTCAGTACTTC
abundance: many
d_gene: .
j_gene: TRBJ2-4
v_gene: TRBV7-2

CDR3aa: CASSLTGGPQPQHF
CDR3nt: TGTGCCAGCAGCCTGACAGGGGGCCCTCAGCCCCAGCATTTT
abundance: many
d_gene: TRBD1
j_gene: TRBJ1-5
v_gene: TRBV6-2/TRBV6-3

CDR3aa: CASSYPRGGPFNEQFF
CDR3nt: TGTGCCAGCAGTTACCCCCGGGGTGGGCCGTTTAATGAGCAGTTCTTC
abundance: many
d_gene: .
j_gene: TRBJ2-1
v_gene: TRBV6-6

CDR3aa: CSGQTSTIHNEQFF
CDR3nt: TGCAGCGGGCAGACTAGTACTATCCACAATGAGCAGTTCTTC
abundance: many
d_gene: .
j_gene: TRBJ2-1
v_gene: TRBV29-1

CDR3aa: CASSLHTNYGYTF
CDR3nt: TGTGCCAGCAGCTTACACACCAACTATGGCTACACCTTC
abundance: many
d_gene: .
j_gene: TRBJ1-2
v_gene: TRBV7-2

CDR3aa: CASSRRGLTEAFF
CDR3nt: TGTGCCAGCTCTCGCAGGGGACTCACTGAAGCTTTCTTT
abundance: many
d_gene: .
j_gene: TRBJ1-1
v_gene: TRBV7-9

CDR3aa: CASSFPDRPSYGYTF
CDR3nt: TGTGCCAGCAGTTTCCCCGACAGGCCTTCCTATGGCTACACCTTC
abundance: many
d_gene: .
j_gene: TRBJ1-2
v_gene: TRBV28

CDR3aa: CASSTGQGNTGELFF
CDR3nt: TGTGCCAGCAGCACCGGACAGGGGAACACCGGGGAGCTGTTTTTT
abundance: many
d_gene: TRBD1
j_gene: TRBJ2-2
v_gene: TRBV7-6

CDR3aa: CASSSRGQSQPQHF
CDR3nt: TGTGCCAGCAGCTCAAGGGGGCAAAGTCAGCCCCAGCATTTT
abundance: many
d_gene: TRBD1
j_gene: TRBJ1-5
v_gene: TRBV7-2

CDR3aa: CASSLSRRIGANVLTF
CDR3nt: TGTGCCAGCAGTTTAAGCCGAAGGATAGGGGCCAACGTCCTGACTTTC
abundance: many
d_gene: .
j_gene: TRBJ2-6
v_gene: TRBV27

CDR3aa: CASSPRGNTQYF
CDR3nt: TGTGCCAGCAGCCCCAGGGGGAATACGCAGTATTTT
abundance: .
d_gene: TRBD1
j_gene: TRBJ2-3
v_gene: TRBV7-9

CDR3aa: CASSESLYGYTF
CDR3nt: TGTGCCAGCAGTGAAAGCCTCTATGGCTACACCTTC
abundance: .
d_gene: .
j_gene: TRBJ1-2
v_gene: TRBV2

CDR3aa: CASSGMDRVSSYNEQFF
CDR3nt: TGTGCCAGCAGCGGGATGGACAGGGTTTCATCCTACAATGAGCAGTTCTTC
abundance: many
d_gene: TRBD1
j_gene: TRBJ2-1
v_gene: TRBV11-2

CDR3aa: CSVAGGTGAGANVLTF
CDR3nt: TGCAGCGTTGCCGGGGGGACAGGGGCTGGGGCCAACGTCCTGACTTTC
abundance: many
d_gene: TRBD1
j_gene: TRBJ2-6
v_gene: TRBV29-1

CDR3aa: CASSLAVWTANTEAFF
CDR3nt: TGTGCCAGCAGCTTAGCGGTATGGACAGCGAACACTGAAGCTTTCTTT
abundance: many
d_gene: .
j_gene: TRBJ1-1
v_gene: TRBV7-6

CDR3aa: CSAPTGGAGATEAFF
CDR3nt: TGCAGTGCCCCGACGGGGGGCGCTGGGGCCACTGAAGCTTTCTTT
abundance: few
d_gene: .
j_gene: TRBJ1-1
v_gene: TRBV20-1

CDR3aa: CASSTAPAVNTEAFF
CDR3nt: TGTGCCAGCAGCACCGCCCCCGCGGTGAACACTGAAGCTTTCTTT
abundance: many
d_gene: .
j_gene: TRBJ1-1
v_gene: TRBV7-2

CDR3aa: CSAYFSLGAYNEQFF
CDR3nt: TGCAGTGCTTACTTCTCCCTTGGGGCCTACAATGAGCAGTTCTTC
abundance: many
d_gene: .
j_gene: TRBJ2-1
v_gene: TRBV20-1

CDR3aa: CASSLTRWGELFF
CDR3nt: TGTGCCAGCAGCTTAACGCGGTGGGGGGAGCTGTTTTTT
abundance: many
d_gene: .
j_gene: TRBJ2-2
v_gene: TRBV7-2

CDR3aa: CSVDGGADEQYF
CDR3nt: TGCAGCGTTGATGGGGGCGCGGACGAGCAGTACTTC
abundance: many
d_gene: .
j_gene: TRBJ2-7
v_gene: TRBV29-1

CDR3aa: CASSSTGIPAYGYTF
CDR3nt: TGTGCCAGCAGCTCAACAGGAATCCCAGCCTATGGCTACACCTTC
abundance: many
d_gene: .
j_gene: TRBJ1-2
v_gene: TRBV7-2

CDR3aa: CSARALRGEQFF
CDR3nt: TGCAGTGCTAGAGCCCTCCGGGGTGAGCAGTTCTTC
abundance: many
d_gene: .
j_gene: TRBJ2-1
v_gene: TRBV20-1